The following is a T cell receptor beta chain sequence with its context. The data were taken from a study of beta chain features in type 1 diabetes. Germline lookup yields CDR1 ENHRY and CDR2 SYGVKD. V shed 2 bases and J 5 bases; nucleotides not matched to a gene: 7. The CDR3 length is 16 residues. Investigators reverse transcribed all isolated RNA, so they sequenced expressed TCRB transcripts. Sequencing used immunoSEQ multiplex PCR; TCRdb keeps in-frame clones, though not all of them. The repertoire consists of fewer than 250,000 clones, with over 7.5% occurring once and the leading ten covering 0.03% to 0.04%.

Sequenced: naive CD4+ T cells from blood. This clonotype originated in a woman between 18 and 29 years old in good health. The chain joins TRBV10-3 to TRBJ2-5; 11 bases fit TRBD1. The CDR3, as DNA: TGTGCCATCAGTGAGAGTGGACAGGGGGCGGGGGAGACCCAGTACTTC. Protein: CAISESGQGAGETQYF.